This T cell receptor (beta chain) was documented in a study of blood T cell repertoires in COVID-19. Enrollment of patients from Seattle took place during active infection, with longitudinal follow-up. Germline-derived CDR1 and CDR2 are WNHNN and SYGVQD (reference sequence). The V and J ends lost 3 bases and 2 bases respectively, with 12 bases between them. The CDR3 has 15 residues. Using immunoSEQ multiplex PCR, the repertoire was profiled, and TCRdb retains in-frame clones only, with some absent. The sample holds over 200,000 clones; over 80% are singletons and the top ten take 2% to 3%. The receptor was derived from a man younger than 40 with COVID-19, enrolled during active disease. The chain employs TRBV10-1 and TRBJ2-3, with D possibly being TRBD2 (6 bases). Sequencing was performed on peripheral blood. As DNA, the CDR3 is TGCGCCAGCAGTGAATGCGGAGGGGTCACAGATACGCAGTATTTT. Encoded protein: CASSECGGVTDTQYF.